This paragraph reports one TCR beta chain. This specimen belongs to a study of blood T cell repertoires in COVID-19. Study-level background: COVID-19 samples, acute and convalescent, were from the United States, Italy and Spain. T cells, B-cell-depleted T cells, or PBMCs provided the cDNA or gDNA that served as material.

As originally analysed: From reference gene primer amplification, estimates of nucleated cell counts were derived. Only in-frame clones appear in the TCRdb table, and some are missing; sequencing was by immunoSEQ multiplex PCR. V and J calls plus clone size are reproduced from that table; the DNA served to infer D and trimming. Found here are fewer than 200,000 clones, about 85% of them singletons; the top ten hold about 22%. Looked up from germline, CDR1 is MNHEY and CDR2 is SVGEGT. This CDR3 is 15 amino acids long. With V trimmed by 2 bases and J by 4 bases, 7 bases remained unmatched. The chain has TRBV6-2 or TRBV6-3 and TRBJ2-7, with 8 bases aligning to TRBD1. Sample: peripheral blood. The origin of this receptor is a man aged 60-69 years with active or convalescent COVID-19. The CDR3 loop is CASSYLQGAFYEQYF. The DNA for the CDR3 is TGTGCCAGCAGTTACCTGCAGGGGGCTTTTTACGAGCAGTACTTC.